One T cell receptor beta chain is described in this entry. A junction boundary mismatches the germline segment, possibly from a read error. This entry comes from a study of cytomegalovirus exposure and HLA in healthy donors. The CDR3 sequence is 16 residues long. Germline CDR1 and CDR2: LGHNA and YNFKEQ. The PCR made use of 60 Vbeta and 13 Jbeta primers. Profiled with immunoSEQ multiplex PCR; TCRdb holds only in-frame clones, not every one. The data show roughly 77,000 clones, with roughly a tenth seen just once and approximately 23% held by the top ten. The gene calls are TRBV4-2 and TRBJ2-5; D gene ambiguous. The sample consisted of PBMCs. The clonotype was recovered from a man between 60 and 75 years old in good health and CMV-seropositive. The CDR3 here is CASSKDGSVESETQYF. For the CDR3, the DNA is TGTGCCAGCAGCAAAGACGGGTCGGTGGAGTCAGAGACCCAGTACTTC.